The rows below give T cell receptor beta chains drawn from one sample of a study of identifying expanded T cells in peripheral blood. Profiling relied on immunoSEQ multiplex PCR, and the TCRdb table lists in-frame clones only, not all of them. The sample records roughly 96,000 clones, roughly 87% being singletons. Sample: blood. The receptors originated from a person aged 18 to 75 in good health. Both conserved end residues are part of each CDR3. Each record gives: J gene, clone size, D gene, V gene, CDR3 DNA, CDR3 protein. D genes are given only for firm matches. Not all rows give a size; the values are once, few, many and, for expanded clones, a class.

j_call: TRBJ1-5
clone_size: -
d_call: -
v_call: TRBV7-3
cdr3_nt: TGTGCCAGCAGCTTAGGGGGTGCAGTCGATCAGCCCCAGCATTTT
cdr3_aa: CASSLGGAVDQPQHF

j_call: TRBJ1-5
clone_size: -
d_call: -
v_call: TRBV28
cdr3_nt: TGTGCCACCGGGATCAGCGGTTATACGCCCCAGCATTTT
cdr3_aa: CATGISGYTPQHF

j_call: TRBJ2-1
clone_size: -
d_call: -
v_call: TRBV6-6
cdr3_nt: TGTGCCAGCAGGATCAGGGAACTGGGCAATGAGCAGTTCTTC
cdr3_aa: CASRIRELGNEQFF

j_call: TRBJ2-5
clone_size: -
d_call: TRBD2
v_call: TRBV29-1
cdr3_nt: TGCAGCGTTGGGGGGAGGGGTTCGGAGACCCAGTACTTC
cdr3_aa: CSVGGRGSETQYF

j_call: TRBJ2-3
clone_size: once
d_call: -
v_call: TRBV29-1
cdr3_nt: TGCAGCGTTGAAGATCTTAGGGAGGGGGGGACCACAGATACGCAGTATTTT
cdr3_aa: CSVEDLREGGTTDTQYF

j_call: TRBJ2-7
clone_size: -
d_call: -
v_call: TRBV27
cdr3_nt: TGTGCCAGCATGGTCGGTGGTTCCTACGAGCAGTACTTC
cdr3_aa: CASMVGGSYEQYF

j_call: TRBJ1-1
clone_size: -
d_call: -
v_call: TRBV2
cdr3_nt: TGTGCCACCTTAAAGACAGGGAACACTGAAGCTTTCTTT
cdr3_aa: CATLKTGNTEAFF

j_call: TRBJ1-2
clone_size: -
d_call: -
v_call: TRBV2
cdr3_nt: TGTGCCAGCAGTGAGAATCTCCCCAGGGTCGATGGCTACACCTTC
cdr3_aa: CASSENLPRVDGYTF

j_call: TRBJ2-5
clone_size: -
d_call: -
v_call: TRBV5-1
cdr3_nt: TGCGCCAGCAGCTTGGTTGGCGGAGCCCAAGAGACCCAGTACTTC
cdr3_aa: CASSLVGGAQETQYF

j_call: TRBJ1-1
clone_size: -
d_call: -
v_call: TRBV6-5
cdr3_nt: TGTGCCAGCAGCTCCGTGAACACTGAAGCTTTCTTT
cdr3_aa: CASSSVNTEAFF

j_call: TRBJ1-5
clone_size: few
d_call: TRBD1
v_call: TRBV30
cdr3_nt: TGTGCCTGGACGACAGGGGTCAATCAGCCCCAGCATTTT
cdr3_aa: CAWTTGVNQPQHF

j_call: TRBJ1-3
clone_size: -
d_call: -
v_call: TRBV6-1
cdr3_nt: TGTGCCAGCAGTGAAGGGCTGGCGCCCTCTGGAAACACCATATATTTT
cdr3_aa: CASSEGLAPSGNTIYF

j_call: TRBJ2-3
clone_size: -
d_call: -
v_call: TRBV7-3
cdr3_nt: TGTGCCAGCAGCTTAGGAGGCGGGCGCATGGATACGCAGTATTTT
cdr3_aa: CASSLGGGRMDTQYF

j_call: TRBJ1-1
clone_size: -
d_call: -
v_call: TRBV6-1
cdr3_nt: TGTGCCAGTCGGGACACAACTATAGGGAACACTGAAGCTTTCTTT
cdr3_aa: CASRDTTIGNTEAFF

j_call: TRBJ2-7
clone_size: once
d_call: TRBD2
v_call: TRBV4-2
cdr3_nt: TGTGCCAGCAGCCAAGGAATTATAGCGGGGGGGCGAGAGCAGTACTTC
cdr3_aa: CASSQGIIAGGREQYF

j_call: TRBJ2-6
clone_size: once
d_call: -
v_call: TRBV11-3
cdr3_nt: TGTGCCAGCAGCTTAGCACGGGGCACTGGGGCCAACGTCCTGACTTTC
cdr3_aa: CASSLARGTGANVLTF

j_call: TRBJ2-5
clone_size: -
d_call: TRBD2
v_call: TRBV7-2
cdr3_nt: TGTGCCAGCAGCTTAGGGGGTAGCGGGAGAACCGGTGGGGAGACCCAGTACTTC
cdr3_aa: CASSLGGSGRTGGETQYF

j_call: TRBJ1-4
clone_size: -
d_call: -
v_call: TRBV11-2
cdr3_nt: TGTGCCAGCAGCTTATTCGGGGGGGCTCGTGTGAATGAAAAACTGTTTTTT
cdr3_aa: CASSLFGGARVNEKLFF

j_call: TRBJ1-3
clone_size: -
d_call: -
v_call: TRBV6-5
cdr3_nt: TGTGCCAGCAGTCGCGGGGTTACTCCCGGTAACACCATATATTTT
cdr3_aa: CASSRGVTPGNTIYF

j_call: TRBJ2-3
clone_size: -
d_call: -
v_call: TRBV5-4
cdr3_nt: TGTGCCAGCAGCTGGGAGGGGGCTGGAGATACGCAGTATTTT
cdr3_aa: CASSWEGAGDTQYF

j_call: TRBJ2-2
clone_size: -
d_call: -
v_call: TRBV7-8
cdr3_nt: TGTGCCAGCAGCTTAGTGTTCAGGGCGAACACCGGGGAGCTGTTTTTT
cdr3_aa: CASSLVFRANTGELFF

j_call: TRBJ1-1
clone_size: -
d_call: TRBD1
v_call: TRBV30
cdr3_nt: TGTGCCCGCCGACAGGGACAGAACACTGAAGCTTTCTTT
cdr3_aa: CARRQGQNTEAFF

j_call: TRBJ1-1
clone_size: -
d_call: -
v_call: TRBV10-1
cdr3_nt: TGCGCCAGCAGTGAGTCTGGGACATATCCTGCTTTCTTT
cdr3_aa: CASSESGTYPAFF

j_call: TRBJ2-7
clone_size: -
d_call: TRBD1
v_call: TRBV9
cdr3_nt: TGTGCCAGCAGCGTAAGGGACAGGGGGGGAGAGCAGTACTTC
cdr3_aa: CASSVRDRGGEQYF

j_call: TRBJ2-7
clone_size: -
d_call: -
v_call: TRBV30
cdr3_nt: TGTGCCTGGAGTGCCCACGGAGGGGGCGAGCAGTACTTC
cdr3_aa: CAWSAHGGGEQYF

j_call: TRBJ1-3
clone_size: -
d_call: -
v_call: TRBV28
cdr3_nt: TGTGGCGTAAACAGTGCCTCTCTCTCTGGAAACACCATATATTTT
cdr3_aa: CGVNSASLSGNTIYF

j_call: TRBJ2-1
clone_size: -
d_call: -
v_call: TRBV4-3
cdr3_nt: TGCGCCAGCAGCCGTGACCGCGACAGCTCCTACAATGAGCAGTTCTTC
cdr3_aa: CASSRDRDSSYNEQFF

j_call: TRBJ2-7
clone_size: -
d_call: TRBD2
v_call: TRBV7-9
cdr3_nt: TGTGCCAGCAGCTTAGCGGCCCCGGCAGCGGGAACCTACGAGCAGTACTTC
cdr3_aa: CASSLAAPAAGTYEQYF

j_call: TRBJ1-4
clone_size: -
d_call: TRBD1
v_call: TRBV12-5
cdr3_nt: TGTGCTAGTGGTCTGGGGACAGGCTCTTCGGGAGAAAAACTGTTTTTT
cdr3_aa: CASGLGTGSSGEKLFF

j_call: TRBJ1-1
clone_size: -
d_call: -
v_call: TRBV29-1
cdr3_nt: TGCAGCGTTGAAACTGGGGGCACTGAAGCTTTCTTT
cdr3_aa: CSVETGGTEAFF

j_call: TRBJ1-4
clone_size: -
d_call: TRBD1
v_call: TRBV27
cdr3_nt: TGTGCCAGCAGCTACAGGGGGCGGAATGAAAAACTGTTTTTT
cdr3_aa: CASSYRGRNEKLFF

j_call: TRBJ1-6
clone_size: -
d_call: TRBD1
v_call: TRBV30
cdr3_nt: TGTGCCTGGATCCTAGGGGACAGGGATAATTCACCCCTCCACTTT
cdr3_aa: CAWILGDRDNSPLHF

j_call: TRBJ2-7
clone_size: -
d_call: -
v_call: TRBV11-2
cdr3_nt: TGTGCCAGCAGCTTAGATCGGGTAGGCACCTACGAGCAGTACTTC
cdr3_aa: CASSLDRVGTYEQYF

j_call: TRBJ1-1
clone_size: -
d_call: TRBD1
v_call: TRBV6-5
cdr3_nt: TGTGCCAGCAGTTTTGACAGGGATACTGAAGCTTTCTTT
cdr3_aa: CASSFDRDTEAFF

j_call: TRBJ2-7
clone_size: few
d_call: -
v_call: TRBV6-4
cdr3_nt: TGTGCCAGCAGTGAGTGTGGCAGCCTTCCCCCTTCGTGGAATTACGAGCAGTACTTC
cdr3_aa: CASSECGSLPPSWNYEQYF

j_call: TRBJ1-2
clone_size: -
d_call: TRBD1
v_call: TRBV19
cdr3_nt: TGTGCCAGTAGTACACAGGGGGCTAACTATGGCTACACCTTC
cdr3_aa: CASSTQGANYGYTF

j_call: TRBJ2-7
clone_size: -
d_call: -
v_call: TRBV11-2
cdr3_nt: TGTGCCAGCAGCTTAATGGGTAGCGGCGCCTACGAGCAGTACTTC
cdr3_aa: CASSLMGSGAYEQYF

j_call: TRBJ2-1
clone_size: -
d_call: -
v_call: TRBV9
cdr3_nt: TGTGCCAGCAGCGTAGCTGGGGCTCCCGGGTACGAGCAGTTCTTC
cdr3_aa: CASSVAGAPGYEQFF

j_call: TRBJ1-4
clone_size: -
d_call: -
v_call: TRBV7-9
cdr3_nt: TGTGCCAGCAGCTTAGCAGGGATTTCTAATGAAAAACTGTTTTTT
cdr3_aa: CASSLAGISNEKLFF

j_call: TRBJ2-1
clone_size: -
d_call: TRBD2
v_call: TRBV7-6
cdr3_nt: TGTGCCAGCAGCCGAGGGGACTACCCCAGTGAGCAGTTCTTC
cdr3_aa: CASSRGDYPSEQFF

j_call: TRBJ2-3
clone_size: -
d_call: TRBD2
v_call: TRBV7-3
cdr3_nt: TGTGCCAGCAGTAGGGGGACTAGCGGTAGCACAGATACGCAGTATTTT
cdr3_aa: CASSRGTSGSTDTQYF

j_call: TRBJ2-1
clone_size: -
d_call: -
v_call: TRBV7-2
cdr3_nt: TGTGCCAGCAGCTTGGGGGCATGGGGGACCTACAATGAGCAGTTCTTC
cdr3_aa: CASSLGAWGTYNEQFF

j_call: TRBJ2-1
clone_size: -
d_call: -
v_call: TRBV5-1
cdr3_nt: TGCGCCAGCAACACGGGGAGCTCCTACAATGAGCAGTTCTTC
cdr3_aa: CASNTGSSYNEQFF

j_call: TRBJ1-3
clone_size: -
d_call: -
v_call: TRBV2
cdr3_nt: TGTGCCAGCAAACGTTTTCAGGGAATCTCTGGAAACACCATATATTTT
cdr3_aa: CASKRFQGISGNTIYF

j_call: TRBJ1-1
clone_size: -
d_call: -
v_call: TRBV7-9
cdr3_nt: TGTGCCAGCAGCTTAACCAGAACTGAAGCTTTCTTT
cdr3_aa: CASSLTRTEAFF

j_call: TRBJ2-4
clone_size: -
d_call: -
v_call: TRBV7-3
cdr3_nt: TGTGCCAGCAGCCTTGCAGCCGGGACGGAAAACATTCAGTACTTC
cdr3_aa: CASSLAAGTENIQYF

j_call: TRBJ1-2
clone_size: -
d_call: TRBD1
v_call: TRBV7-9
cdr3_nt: TGTGCCAGCAGCTTCAGACAGGGAGAAGGAGGCTACACCTTC
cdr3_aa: CASSFRQGEGGYTF

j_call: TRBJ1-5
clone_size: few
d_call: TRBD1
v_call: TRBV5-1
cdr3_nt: TGCGCCAGCAGCCCTGGACAGGGCTTTAATCAGCCCCAGCATTTT
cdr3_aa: CASSPGQGFNQPQHF

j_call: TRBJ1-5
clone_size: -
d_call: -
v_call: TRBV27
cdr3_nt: TGTGCCAGCAGTTTATGGGGGGGGAGCAATCAGCCCCAGCATTTT
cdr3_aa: CASSLWGGSNQPQHF

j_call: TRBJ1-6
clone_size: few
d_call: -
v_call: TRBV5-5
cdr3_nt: TGTGCCAGCAGCTCAGGGGTTGATAATTCACCCCTCCACTTT
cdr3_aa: CASSSGVDNSPLHF

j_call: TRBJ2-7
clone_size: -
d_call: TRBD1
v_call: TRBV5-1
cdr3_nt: TGCGCCAGCAGCCCGGGACAGGGAGACGACGAGCAGTACTTC
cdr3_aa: CASSPGQGDDEQYF